These T cell receptor beta chains were read from a single sample in a study of technical replicates of blood from a handful of donors. Data came from immunoSEQ multiplex PCR; TCRdb stores just in-frame clones and leaves some out. The sample yields roughly 61,000 clones, around 97% seen once. Sequenced input: T cells isolated from PBMCs. The receptors come from a human donor in good health. Each CDR3 is given with its conserved first and last residue. The D gene is left open where the match is weak. Size is stated for part of the rows, as once, few or many counts, or as a class when the clone is expanded.

. | TRBJ1-4 | TRBV4-1 | . | TGCGCCAGCAGCCCTCTCGGACAGTATGAAAAACTGTTTTTT | CASSPLGQYEKLFF
. | TRBJ1-6 | TRBV2 | . | TGTGCCAGCAGGGTAGTAAGCTCCTATAATTCACCCCTCCACTTT | CASRVVSSYNSPLHF
. | TRBJ2-1 | TRBV28 | TRBD1 | TGTGCCAGCAGCCTAGGGACAGGGGACAATGAGCAGTTCTTC | CASSLGTGDNEQFF
. | TRBJ2-5 | TRBV5-4 | TRBD1 | TGTGCCACCGGGACAGGGGGCCCCGTGCCACAAGAGACCCAGTACTTC | CATGTGGPVPQETQYF
. | TRBJ2-3 | TRBV2 | TRBD2 | TGTGCCAGCAGGGGGACTAGCGGGTTCCCCGATACGCAGTATTTT | CASRGTSGFPDTQYF
. | TRBJ2-7 | TRBV7-9 | . | TGTGCCAGCAGCTTAGACAGCTGGCAGTACTTC | CASSLDSWQYF
. | TRBJ2-5 | TRBV7-9 | TRBD2 | TGTGCCAGCAGCTCTTACTTAGAGCGGGGGGAGACCCAGTACTTC | CASSSYLERGETQYF
. | TRBJ2-5 | TRBV7-3 | TRBD1 | TGTGCCAGCAGCCGGACAGGGGGCGGAGAGACCCAGTACTTC | CASSRTGGGETQYF
. | TRBJ1-1 | TRBV5-4 | . | TGTGCCAGCAGCCCGGGGGGGTTTAGGTCGTCGAACACTGAAGCTTTCTTT | CASSPGGFRSSNTEAFF
. | TRBJ1-1 | TRBV19 | . | TGTGCCAGTAGGACAGGGAACACTGAAGCTTTCTTT | CASRTGNTEAFF
. | TRBJ2-2 | TRBV6-5 | . | TGTGCCAGCACCCCCCGGAGGGCCACCGGGGAGCTGTTTTTT | CASTPRRATGELFF
. | TRBJ1-1 | TRBV5-1 | . | TGCGCCAGCAGCTGGGGGACACAGAACACTGAAGCTTTCTTT | CASSWGTQNTEAFF
. | TRBJ1-5 | TRBV7-2 | . | TGTGCCAGCAGCTTAGTAGCGGGGTTCCAAAATCAGCCCCAGCATTTT | CASSLVAGFQNQPQHF
. | TRBJ1-2 | TRBV7-2 | . | TGTGCCAGCAGCTTGGATATAGGGGATCTATGGGGCTACACCTTC | CASSLDIGDLWGYTF
. | TRBJ2-4 | TRBV28 | TRBD1 | TGTGCCAGCAGTCCACTGACAGGGAAAGGGGGAAACATTCAGTACTTC | CASSPLTGKGGNIQYF
. | TRBJ1-4 | TRBV12-1 | . | TGTGCCAGCACCAGACTTGAGGATACTAATGAAAAACTGTTTTTT | CASTRLEDTNEKLFF
once | TRBJ2-7 | TRBV28 | TRBD1 | TGTGCCAGCAGGACCTCATATAGGGTTGGTCAGTCGGTTAGGGGGCTCGAGCAGTACTTC | CASRTSYRVGQSVRGLEQYF
. | TRBJ2-5 | TRBV7-7 | TRBD1 | TGTGCTAGCAGCTTCTTACCCACAGGGGGAGTAAAGCTAGAGACCCAGTACTTC | CASSFLPTGGVKLETQYF
. | TRBJ1-3 | TRBV7-9 | . | TGTGCCAGCAGCCTTATTCAGAGGTCCTCTGGAAACACCATATATTTT | CASSLIQRSSGNTIYF
. | TRBJ2-5 | TRBV10-3 | . | TGTGCCATCAGTGAGTCAGGTGGACAGCCCCGCCAAGAGACCCAGTACTTC | CAISESGGQPRQETQYF
. | TRBJ1-1 | TRBV7-3 | . | TGTGCCAGCAGCTTAACCTCAGGTTTCTTT | CASSLTSGFF
once | TRBJ1-5 | TRBV5-6 | . | TGTGCCAGCAGCTTATATAGTCAGCCCCAGCATTTT | CASSLYSQPQHF
. | TRBJ2-7 | TRBV4-2 | TRBD2 | TGTGCCAGCAGCCAAGATAAACTAGCGGGATCGTACGAGCAGTACTTC | CASSQDKLAGSYEQYF
. | TRBJ1-1 | TRBV5-5 | . | TGTGCCAGCAGCGGGCAGATGAACACTGAAGCTTTCTTT | CASSGQMNTEAFF
. | TRBJ1-6 | TRBV30 | TRBD1 | TGTGCCTGGATGACCCCCCGGACAGGAGAAAGCTCCTATAATTCACCCCTCCACTTT | CAWMTPRTGESSYNSPLHF
. | TRBJ2-7 | TRBV2 | TRBD1 | TGTGCCAGCAGTTTAGACAGGGGGCAACACGAGCAGTACTTC | CASSLDRGQHEQYF
. | TRBJ1-5 | TRBV5-1 | . | TGCGCCAGCAGCCCGAGGGGCGGGGGCGGTAGTCAGCCCCAGCATTTT | CASSPRGGGGSQPQHF